This paragraph reports one T cell receptor (beta chain). The antigen is not known. This sample was included in a study of cytomegalovirus exposure and HLA in healthy donors. For the study at large: A later analysis reported the 120 or so validation repertoires used the same platform as the 550 to 800 first-cohort repertoires.

Data came from immunoSEQ multiplex PCR; TCRdb stores just in-frame clones and leaves some out. Among approximately 150,000 clones listed, roughly 92% were seen once. The donors were members of the validation cohort, which comprised around 110 subjects and was separate from the first cohort of several hundred subjects. Trimming at V came to 5 bases and at J to 6 bases, leaving 7 bases not matched to a gene. Germline CDR1 and CDR2: SGHNT and YYREEE (reference sequence). The CDR3 loop spans 13 amino acids. Study findings and constraints: The study found most TCR sequences rare, yet found some public TCRs in many donors. In vitro work confirmed that a few CMV-associated chains recognize CMV antigens.

This clonotype was sampled from a man aged 18-30 years in good health and CMV-seronegative. The chain carries TRBV5-4 and TRBJ1-1; 7 bases are a match to TRBD1. Sequencing used PBMCs. In DNA, the CDR3 is TGTGCCAGCAGGTTACCGGGACAGCCTGAAGCTTTCTTT. This translates into CASRLPGQPEAFF.